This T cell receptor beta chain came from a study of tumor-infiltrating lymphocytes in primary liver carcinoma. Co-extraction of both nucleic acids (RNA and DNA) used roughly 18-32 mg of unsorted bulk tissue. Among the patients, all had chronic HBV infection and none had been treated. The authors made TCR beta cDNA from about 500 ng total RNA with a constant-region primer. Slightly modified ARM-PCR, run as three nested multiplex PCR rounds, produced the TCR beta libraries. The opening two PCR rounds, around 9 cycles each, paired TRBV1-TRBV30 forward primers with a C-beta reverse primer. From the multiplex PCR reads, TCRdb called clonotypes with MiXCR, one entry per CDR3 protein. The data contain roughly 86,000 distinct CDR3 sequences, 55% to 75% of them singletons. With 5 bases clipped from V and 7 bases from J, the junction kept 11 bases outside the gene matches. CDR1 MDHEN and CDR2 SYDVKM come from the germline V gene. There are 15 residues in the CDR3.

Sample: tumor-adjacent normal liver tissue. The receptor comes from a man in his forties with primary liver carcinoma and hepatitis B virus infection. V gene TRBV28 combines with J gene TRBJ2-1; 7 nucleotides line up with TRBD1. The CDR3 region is CASSPHRGSENEQFF. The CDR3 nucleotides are TGTGCCAGCAGTCCCCACAGGGGAAGTGAGAATGAGCAGTTCTTC.